This T cell receptor (beta chain) was sequenced for a study of CD8+CD57+ T cells in acquired aplastic anemia. At the level of the study: When averaged, DNA from sorted CD4+ and CD8+ cells came to 3.2 ug.

According to the study, genomic DNA was the template for TCR beta VDJ and CDR3 profiling. Each CDR3 protein gets one entry after TCRdb re-called the reads with MiXCR. The repertoire has 180,000 or so distinct CDR3 sequences, approximately 46% of them found once; the top ten carry under 3%. This clonotype was observed many times. The CDR3 sequence is 12 residues long. V was clipped by 5 bases and J by 13 bases, with 20 bases between them. Germline loops: CDR1 SQVTM, CDR2 ANQGSEA. V usage is TRBV29-1 and J usage is TRBJ2-5, with D possibly being TRBD1 (5 bases). Source material: sorted CD4+, CD8+, or CD8+CD57+ T cells (not recorded which) from PBMCs. The TCR sequence derives from a human donor in good health. CDR3 nucleotide sequence: TGCAGCGTTCTTAACCAGGGCGGCACGGCGTACTTC. This translates into CSVLNQGGTAYF.